This T cell receptor beta chain was observed in a study of T cells after yellow fever vaccination. Across the study: When fractions had low cell numbers, they were prepared with SMART-Seq v4 Ultra Low Input.

A single record per CDR3 protein comes from TCRdb applying MiXCR to the 5' RACE reads. Among around 610,000 distinct CDR3 sequences listed, roughly 14% were seen once. The study, taken as a whole, reports: Among all clonotypes, a small share was observed in both CD4 and CD8 compartments. Among primary-vaccination clones, most reappeared after the booster, at 96% for CD4 and approximately 90% for CD8.

The junction had 3 bases not matched to a gene; V was cut back by 0 bases and J by 8 bases. The CDR3 spans 16 residues. Germline CDR1 is MNHEY and CDR2 is SVGAGI. This clonotype was recorded a few times. Its target is not known. The starting material was PBMCs, obtained on the day of the yellow fever booster vaccination. The chain is built from TRBV6-5 and TRBJ2-1; 14 bases match TRBD2. This clonotype was obtained from a man aged 25 to 45 who received the YFV17D yellow fever vaccine. CDR3 in DNA: TGTGCCAGCAGTTACTCCGGACTAGCGGGAGGTCATGAGCAGTTCTTC. It specifies CASSYSGLAGGHEQFF.